These 13 T cell receptor beta chains were sequenced from one sample in a study of radiation and T cells in renal cell carcinoma. Specified time point: blood 4 weeks post-SBRT, at nephrectomy. The treatment is: 15 Gy SBRT to primary tumor, nephrectomy 4 weeks later. Sequencing was performed with immunoSEQ multiplex PCR; in TCRdb, only in-frame clones are kept and a portion is missing. The sample has under 100,000 clones, approximately 86% seen once; the top ten hold roughly a tenth. Source: blood, taken from a patient whose treatment included radiotherapy and nephrectomy. These receptors were taken from a man in his fifties with renal cell carcinoma.

The chain carries TRBV7-2 and TRBJ2-7, with 9 bases that match TRBD1. V was clipped by 4 bases and J by 2 bases; unmatched bases: 3. The CDR3 extends over 14 amino acids. The germline V gene encodes CDR1 SGHTA and CDR2 FQGNSA. CDR3 sequence: CASSWDRATYEQYF. CDR3 nucleotide sequence: TGTGCCAGCAGCTGGGACAGGGCCACCTACGAGCAGTACTTC.

The chain uses TRBV19 and TRBJ1-5; the D is unclear. The V gene's germline CDR1 is LNHDA and CDR2 SQIVND (reference sequence). V was cut by 4 bases and J by 5 bases, with 9 bases left in between. The CDR3 is 13 residues long. The CDR3 region is CASSRGSYQPQHF. The CDR3 DNA is TGTGCCAGTAGTAGAGGCAGCTATCAGCCCCAGCATTTT.

The J gene is TRBJ2-1, the V gene TRBV6-5; 8 nucleotides match TRBD1. J was trimmed by 7 bases and V by 2 bases; bases with no gene match: 1. From germline, CDR1 is MNHEY and CDR2 SVGAGI. CDR3 length equals 13 residues. CDR3 amino acids: CASSYGDRNEQFF. CDR3 DNA: TGTGCCAGCAGTTACGGGGACAGGAATGAGCAGTTCTTC.

The V gene is TRBV2, the J gene TRBJ2-3, with no clear D. This CDR3 comprises 14 residues. Germline V lookup: CDR1 SNHLY, CDR2 FYNNEI. V lost 5 bases and J 0 bases, leaving 9 bases between the germline ends. The CDR3 region has the DNA TGTGCCAGCAGTCCAGCGACAAGCACAGATACGCAGTATTTT. Protein product: CASSPATSTDTQYF.

The chain carries TRBV5-6 and TRBJ1-5, with D tentatively TRBD1 (5 bases). The length of the CDR3 is 15 residues. The V and J ends lost 1 base and 3 bases respectively, with 11 bases between them. Germline-derived CDR1 and CDR2 are SGHDT and YYEEEE. As DNA, the CDR3 is TGTGCCAGCAGCTTGAGAGGACAACTCAATCAGCCCCAGCATTTT. It is translated as CASSLRGQLNQPQHF.

The chain uses TRBV5-1 and TRBJ2-1; D call uncertain. This CDR3 is 12 amino acids long. Trimming took 0 bases from V and 9 from J, leaving 7 bases between them. Looked up from germline, CDR1 is SGHRS and CDR2 is YFSETQ. The DNA of the CDR3 is TGCGCCAGCAGCTTGGATGTAGGTGAGCAGTTCTTC. Encoded protein: CASSLDVGEQFF.

This clone was observed a single time. V usage is TRBV18 and J usage is TRBJ2-1; possibly TRBD2 for D (5 bases). V was clipped by 1 base and J by 6 bases, with 13 bases between them. Germline V lookup: CDR1 KGHSH, CDR2 LQKENI. The CDR3 length is 15 residues. CDR3 sequence reads: CASSPQDSVGNEQFF. The CDR3 coding sequence is TGTGCCAGCTCACCACAGGACTCCGTCGGCAATGAGCAGTTCTTC.

This chain links TRBV2 with TRBJ2-1, with D perhaps assigned TRBD1 or TRBD2 (5 bases each). The CDR3 is 16 residues long. Germline loops: CDR1 SNHLY, CDR2 FYNNEI. V gave up 2 bases and J gave up 9 bases, with 20 bases separating them. Written as DNA, the CDR3 is TGTGCCAGCAGTGAACAAAAGTTGGGAGTTCAGGGTGAGCAGTTCTTC. It encodes CASSEQKLGVQGEQFF. Full variable domain (outside the CDR3, taken from reference TRBV2 and TRBJ2-1): EPEVTQTPSHQVTQMGQEVILRCVPISNHLYFYWYRQILGQKVEFLVSFYNNEISEKSEIFDDQFSVERPDGSNFTLKIRSTKLEDSAMYFCASSEQKLGVQGEQFFGPGTRLTVL.

This chain joins TRBV28 and TRBJ1-4, with D uncertain. CDR3 length: 12 residues. The germline CDR1 and CDR2 sequences are MDHEN and SYDVKM. Trimming removed 7 bases from V and 5 bases from J, with 8 bases in between. Written as DNA, the CDR3 is TGTGCCAGCAATCAACAGAATGAAAAACTGTTTTTT. Amino acid sequence: CASNQQNEKLFF.

The chain's CDR3 is CSVGRSPGELFF. The CDR3 nucleotides read TGCAGCGTCGGGAGATCCCCCGGGGAGCTGTTTTTT. The V and J genes are TRBV29-1 and TRBJ2-2; perhaps TRBD2 as D (6 bases). Germline lookup yields CDR1 SQVTM and CDR2 ANQGSEA. This CDR3 has 12 residues. V was pared by 6 bases and J by 6 bases, with 11 bases between.

This sequence joins TRBV30 and TRBJ2-5; 10 bases are shared with TRBD2. This CDR3 has 14 residues. Germline assignment: CDR1 GTSNPN and CDR2 SVGIG (reference sequence). Germline trimming cut 3 bases from V and 5 bases from J; bases unmatched to any gene: 6. The CDR3 reads CAWRSGGAQETQYF. The CDR3 bases are TGTGCCTGGAGGAGCGGGGGGGCCCAGGAGACCCAGTACTTC.

The chain joins TRBV2 to TRBJ2-1; no definite D call. Germline values: CDR1 SNHLY, CDR2 FYNNEI. The CDR3 sequence is 12 residues long. V was trimmed by 8 bases and J by 3 bases, leaving 8 bases between them. The CDR3 reads CASGSNYNEQFF. The CDR3 DNA sequence: TGTGCCAGCGGTTCAAACTACAATGAGCAGTTCTTC.

The chain couples TRBV9 to TRBJ1-4; TRBD1 aligns across 8 bases. Looked up from germline, CDR1 is SGDLS and CDR2 is YYNGEE. V lost 0 bases, J lost 2 bases, and 3 bases stayed unmatched. This CDR3 comprises 16 residues. CDR3 bases: TGTGCCAGCAGCGTAGGGGACAGGTATACTAATGAAAAACTGTTTTTT. Protein sequence: CASSVGDRYTNEKLFF.